This T cell receptor beta chain was found in a study of T cell responses to AZD1222 COVID-19 vaccine. Overall study: Investigators merged groups given second doses at roughly 4 or roughly 12 weeks.

Some clones are missing from TCRdb's copy, which holds only in-frame ones; the method was immunoSEQ multiplex PCR. This table has fewer than 120,000 clones, less than 95% appearing once. Comment on this clone: Its antigen is currently unknown.

Study-level results: All repertoire sampling was performed exclusively after the peak T cell response. The donor group comprised mostly white British people and more females; the analysis possibly underestimated clonal diversity. Recipients of two AZD1222 doses showed rising Spike-specific TCR breadth and depth.

CDR1 and CDR2 from the germline V gene are SGHAT and FQNNGV. With 1 base removed from V and 0 bases from J, the gap between germline ends came to 15 bases. The CDR3 loop spans 18 amino acids. The material sequenced was peripheral blood, taken on day 0 of AZD1222 vaccination. The TCR sequence derives from an adult in good health. This chain joins TRBV11-2 and TRBJ2-2; D remains unclear. CDR3 in DNA: TGTGCCAGCAGCTTAGTAATCGGTTGGATCGCGAACACCGGGGAGCTGTTTTTT. It specifies CASSLVIGWIANTGELFF.